The 9 T cell receptor beta chains below were found in one sample sequenced in a study of blood T cell repertoires in COVID-19. The method was immunoSEQ multiplex PCR; TCRdb's version includes in-frame clones alone and lacks a portion of them. Here the sample spans around 260,000 clones, nearly 90% being singletons. Sequenced: peripheral blood. These receptors came from a human donor in a cohort sampled during active COVID-19.

The chain employs TRBV15 and TRBJ1-1, with D tentatively TRBD1 (5 bases). Germline V gene data show CDR1 as LNHNV and CDR2 as YYDKDF (reference sequence). V shed 3 bases and J shed 3 bases, with 20 bases lying between them. The length of the CDR3 is 17 residues. The CDR3 DNA reads as TGTGCCACCAGCAGCTTAATCAGGGAGGTTCCCGACACTGAAGCTTTCTTT. Amino acids: CATSSLIREVPDTEAFF. The complete variable domain, with remaining parts taken from reference TRBV15 and TRBJ1-1, reads DAMVIQNPRYQVTQFGKPVTLSCSQTLNHNVMYWYQQKSSQAPKLLFHYYDKDFNNEADTPDNFQSRRPNTSFCFLDIRSPGLGDTAMYLCATSSLIREVPDTEAFFGQGTRLTVV.

V gene TRBV19 combines with J gene TRBJ1-2; the D is unclear. Germline loops: CDR1 LNHDA, CDR2 SQIVND (reference sequence). V shed 3 bases and J shed 5 bases, with 16 bases lying between them. CDR3 length: 15 amino acids. The CDR3 sequence: CASSIFGSLGYGYTF. CDR3 nucleotides: TGTGCCAGTAGTATCTTCGGCTCCCTCGGGTATGGCTACACCTTC.

This clone was seen a single time. This chain links TRBV11-2 with TRBJ2-3, with TRBD2 as a possible D gene (6 bases). The germline gives CDR1 SGHAT, CDR2 FQNNGV. The CDR3 has 15 residues. Deletions cut 5 bases from V and 6 bases from J, with 18 bases between. The CDR3 DNA reads TGTGCCAGCAGCCTTAGGAGGGGAGGTGGGGATACGCAGTATTTT. Translating gives CASSLRRGGGDTQYF.

This clone came up once. This chain links TRBV18 with TRBJ2-1, with 8 positions matching TRBD1. Trimming removed 4 bases from V and 9 bases from J; junction bases left unmatched: 11. The length of the CDR3 is 15 residues. The germline CDR1 and CDR2 sequences are KGHSH and LQKENI. The CDR3 here is CASSLVDRGEGEQFF. CDR3 DNA sequence: TGTGCCAGCTCACTAGTCGACAGGGGCGAGGGTGAGCAGTTCTTC.

J is TRBJ2-7 and V is TRBV4-3; tentative D call: TRBD1 (6 bases). The CDR3 runs to 16 residues. V lost 1 base and J lost 2, with 15 bases in between. Germline CDR1 and CDR2: LGHNA and YSLEER. The CDR3 sequence: CASSQAGTSYTYEQYF. The CDR3 DNA follows: TGCGCCAGCAGCCAAGCCGGGACAAGCTATACCTACGAGCAGTACTTC.

The rearrangement uses TRBV7-2 and TRBJ2-3, with 14 bases lining up with TRBD2. CDR3 length equals 16 residues. Germline assignment: CDR1 SGHTA and CDR2 FQGNSA. V lost 4 bases and J lost 7; bases outside the gene matches: 7. Written as DNA, the CDR3 is TGTGCCAGCAGCTCACCCGGGACTAGCGGGGGTAATACGCAGTATTTT. Its protein product is CASSSPGTSGGNTQYF.

V gene TRBV10-3 combines with J gene TRBJ2-7; 7 bases match TRBD1. The CDR3 loop spans 13 amino acids. After removal of 6 bases from V and 6 bases from J, the junction contained 8 bases not matched to a gene. Looked up from germline, CDR1 is ENHRY and CDR2 is SYGVKD. This CDR3 reads CAIRGQILGEQYF. The CDR3 nucleotides read TGTGCCATCAGGGGACAGATTCTGGGCGAGCAGTACTTC.

V gene TRBV6-2 or TRBV6-3 combines with J gene TRBJ1-5; 7 nucleotides line up with TRBD1. The CDR3 covers 18 residues. V lost 4 bases and J lost 0; bases outside the gene matches: 12. Germline CDR1 is MNHEY and CDR2 is SVGEGT. CDR3 protein: CASSLRTGVGDSNQPQHF. The CDR3 DNA reads as TGTGCCAGCAGTTTAAGGACAGGCGTTGGGGATAGCAATCAGCCCCAGCATTTT.

This chain uses TRBV5-4 with TRBJ1-1; D gene ambiguous. Germline V CDR1 and CDR2: SGHNT, YYREEE (reference sequence). Trimming pared 6 bases from V and 0 bases from J, leaving 18 bases between. CDR3 length: 16 amino acids. CDR3 DNA sequence: TGTGCCAGCACCCGTGGGGTCGAGGGTATGAACACTGAAGCTTTCTTT. The encoded protein is CASTRGVEGMNTEAFF.